These 13 T cell receptor beta chains share one sample of origin, sequenced in a study of Ad26.COV2.S vaccination and SARS-CoV-2 variants. Sequenced by immunoSEQ multiplex PCR; TCRdb stores in-frame clones only, minus some. The table records some 190,000 clones, 87% of them present only once. The specimen was peripheral blood, collected after recovery from COVID-19. These receptors came from a human donor who had recovered from COVID-19.

V gene TRBV19 combines with J gene TRBJ2-1; TRBD1 agrees at 9 bases. V was clipped by 3 bases and J by 3 bases; unmatched bases: 6. Germline CDR1 is LNHDA and CDR2 is SQIVND (reference sequence). This CDR3 is 16 amino acids long. CDR3 region: CASSMKGQGYYNEQFF. Here the CDR3 DNA reads TGTGCCAGTAGTATGAAGGGACAGGGATACTACAATGAGCAGTTCTTC.

As DNA, the CDR3 is TGCGCCAGCAGCCATGGTTCACAGGGATCGGATGAAAAACTGTTTTTT. Its translation is CASSHGSQGSDEKLFF. The rearrangement uses TRBV4-1 and TRBJ1-4; D is perhaps TRBD1 (6 bases). Trimming left V 3 bases short and J 6 bases short, with 17 bases between. Germline loops: CDR1 MGHRA, CDR2 YSYEKL. The length of the CDR3 is 16 residues.

The V and J genes are TRBV6-5 and TRBJ1-4; the match to TRBD1 covers 9 bases. Trimming took 8 bases from V and 3 from J; bases not matched to a gene: 4. Germline assignment: CDR1 MNHEY and CDR2 SVGAGI. The CDR3 loop spans 14 amino acids. The CDR3 nucleotides read TGTGCCAGCGGGACAGGGAATGCTAATGAAAAACTGTTTTTT. Translated, it gives CASGTGNANEKLFF.

This rearrangement joins TRBV30 to TRBJ2-2; the match to TRBD2 covers 11 bases. Germline CDR1 is GTSNPN and CDR2 is SVGIG (reference sequence). The CDR3 is 16 residues long. Unmatched junction bases numbered 10, after V lost 4 bases and J lost 6 bases. This CDR3 is CAWIPRLAGISGELFF. CDR3 sequence (DNA): TGTGCCTGGATCCCTCGACTAGCGGGAATTTCCGGGGAGCTGTTTTTT. Filled out from reference TRBV30 and TRBJ2-2, the complete variable domain reads SQTIHQWPATLVQPVGSPLSLECTVEGTSNPNLYWYRQAAGRGLQLLFYSVGIGQISSEVPQNLSASRPQDRQFILSSKKLLLSDSGFYLCAWIPRLAGISGELFFGEGSRLTVL.

Concerning this clone itself: Sequence at one end of the junction differs from germline and may be a read error. CDR3 sequence: CASSLGHLETQYF. CDR3 bases: TGTGCTAGCAGCTTAGGACATCTCGAGACCCAGTACTTC. The chain recombines TRBV7-7 with TRBJ2-5; D is possibly TRBD1 (5 bases). This CDR3 comprises 13 residues. Germline values: CDR1 SSHAT, CDR2 FNYEAQ (reference sequence).

The chain carries TRBV7-9 and TRBJ1-2; 8 bases fit TRBD1. From germline, CDR1 is SEHNR and CDR2 FQNEAQ (reference sequence). Trimming took 1 base from V and 8 from J; bases not matched to a gene: 3. This CDR3 spans 13 amino acids. The CDR3 DNA reads TGTGCCAGCAGCTTAGGGACAGGGAACGGCTACACCTTC. This sequence encodes CASSLGTGNGYTF. The complete variable domain, with remaining parts taken from reference TRBV7-9 and TRBJ1-2, reads DTGVSQNPRHKITKRGQNVTFRCDPISEHNRLYWYRQTLGQGPEFLTYFQNEAQLEKSRLLSDRFSAERPKGSFSTLEIQRTEQGDSAMYLCASSLGTGNGYTFGSGTRLTVV.

This clone showed up just a few times. The chain has TRBV19 and TRBJ2-2; the D gene could be TRBD1 or TRBD2 (6 bases each). This CDR3 has 13 residues. Germline V gene sequence: CDR1 LNHDA, CDR2 SQIVND (reference sequence). Trimming stripped 10 bases from V and 5 bases from J, with 14 bases between. CDR3: CATSWRGTGELFF. The CDR3 DNA sequence: TGTGCCACATCTTGGAGGGGGACCGGGGAGCTGTTTTTT.

The chain couples TRBV15 to TRBJ1-5; D perhaps matches TRBD1 (6 bases). CDR3 length: 15 residues. Germline-derived CDR1 and CDR2 are LNHNV and YYDKDF (reference sequence). V was clipped by 0 bases and J by 6 bases, with 12 bases between them. CDR3 residues: CATSREGGASQPQHF. The CDR3 nucleotides read TGTGCCACCAGCAGAGAGGGGGGCGCGTCTCAGCCCCAGCATTTT.

V is TRBV30 and J is TRBJ1-5; TRBD1 matches 10 bases. V gave up 3 bases and J gave up 7 bases; unmatched junction bases: 3. Germline CDR1 is GTSNPN and CDR2 is SVGIG (reference sequence). This CDR3 region has 13 residues. CDR3 protein: CAWRGQGNQPQHF. The CDR3, as DNA: TGTGCCTGGAGGGGACAGGGGAACCAGCCCCAGCATTTT.

CDR3 loop: CASSGEAGGRTDTQYF. CDR3 coding DNA: TGTGCCAGCAGTGGGGAAGCGGGAGGGAGGACAGATACGCAGTATTTT. The chain couples TRBV2 to TRBJ2-3; 10 bases align to TRBD2. This CDR3 has 16 amino acids. The germline V gene encodes CDR1 SNHLY and CDR2 FYNNEI. V trimming: 4 bases; J trimming: 3 bases; junction bases outside the gene matches: 7.

The chain is built from TRBV4-2 and TRBJ2-6; D is possibly TRBD2 (6 bases). Per the germline V gene, CDR1 is LGHNA and CDR2 is YNFKEQ. CDR3 length equals 16 residues. Trimming left V 5 bases short and J 0 bases short, with 11 bases between. The CDR3 sequence is CASSASARSGANVLTF. The CDR3 DNA follows: TGTGCCAGCAGCGCTAGCGCCCGCTCTGGGGCCAACGTCCTGACTTTC.

This chain joins TRBV7-7 and TRBJ2-3; 10 positions agree with TRBD1. The CDR3 is 15 amino acids. CDR1 is SSHAT and CDR2 is FNYEAQ in the germline V gene (reference sequence). V was pared by 5 bases and J by 5 bases, with 7 bases of the junction left unmatched. The CDR3 is CASSRGTGAGDTQYF. The CDR3 DNA follows: TGTGCCAGCAGCCGAGGGACAGGGGCGGGAGATACGCAGTATTTT.

V usage is TRBV15 and J usage is TRBJ1-1; possibly TRBD1 for D (5 bases). The CDR3 is 13 residues long. Germline values: CDR1 LNHNV, CDR2 YYDKDF (reference sequence). V shed 7 bases and J shed 4 bases, with 13 bases lying between them. In DNA form, the CDR3 reads TGTGCCACCAAGCCAGGGATGGGCACTGAAGCTTTCTTT. Its protein product is CATKPGMGTEAFF.